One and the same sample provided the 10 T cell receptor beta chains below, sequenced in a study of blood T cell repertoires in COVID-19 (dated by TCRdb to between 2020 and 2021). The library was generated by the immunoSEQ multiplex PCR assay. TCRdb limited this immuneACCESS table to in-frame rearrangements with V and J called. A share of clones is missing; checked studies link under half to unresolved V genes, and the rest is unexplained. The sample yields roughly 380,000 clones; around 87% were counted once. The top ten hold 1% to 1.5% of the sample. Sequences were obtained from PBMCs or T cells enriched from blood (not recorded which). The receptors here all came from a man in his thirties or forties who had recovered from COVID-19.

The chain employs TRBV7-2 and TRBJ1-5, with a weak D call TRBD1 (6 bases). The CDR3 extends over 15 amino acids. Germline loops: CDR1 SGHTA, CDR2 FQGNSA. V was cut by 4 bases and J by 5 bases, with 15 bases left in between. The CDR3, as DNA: TGTGCCAGCAGCTCCTCAGGGGTGGGCTATCAGCCCCAGCATTTT. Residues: CASSSSGVGYQPQHF.

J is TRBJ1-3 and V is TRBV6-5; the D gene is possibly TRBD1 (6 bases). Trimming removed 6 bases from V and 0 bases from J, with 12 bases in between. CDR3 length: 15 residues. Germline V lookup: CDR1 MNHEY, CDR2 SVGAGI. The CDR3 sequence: CASSLTGVSGNTIYF. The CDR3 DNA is TGTGCCAGCAGCCTGACAGGCGTCTCTGGAAACACCATATATTTT.

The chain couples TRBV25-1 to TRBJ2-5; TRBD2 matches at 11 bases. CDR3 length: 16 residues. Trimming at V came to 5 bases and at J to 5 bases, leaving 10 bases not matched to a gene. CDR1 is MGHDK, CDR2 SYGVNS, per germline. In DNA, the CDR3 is TGTGCCAGCAGTCTGGCTAGCGGGGGGCCCGGGGAGACCCAGTACTTC. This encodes CASSLASGGPGETQYF. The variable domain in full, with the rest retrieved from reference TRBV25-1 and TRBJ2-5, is EADIYQTPRYLVIGTGKKITLECSQTMGHDKMYWYQQDPGMELHLIHYSYGVNSTEKGDLSSESTVSRIRTEHFPLTLESARPSHTSQYLCASSLASGGPGETQYFGPGTRLLVL.

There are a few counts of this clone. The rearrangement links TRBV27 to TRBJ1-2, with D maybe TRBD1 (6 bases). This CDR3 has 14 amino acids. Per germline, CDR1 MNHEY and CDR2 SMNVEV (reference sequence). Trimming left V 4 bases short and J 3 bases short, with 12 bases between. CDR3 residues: CASSYRASDYGYTF. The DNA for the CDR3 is TGTGCCAGCAGTTACAGGGCGTCAGACTATGGCTACACCTTC.

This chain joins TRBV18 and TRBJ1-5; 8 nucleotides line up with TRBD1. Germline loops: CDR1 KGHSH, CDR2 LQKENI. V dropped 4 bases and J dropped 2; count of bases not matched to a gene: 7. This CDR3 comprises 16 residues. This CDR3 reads CASSLDRGGGNQPQHF. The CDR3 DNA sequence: TGTGCCAGCTCACTCGACAGGGGAGGTGGCAATCAGCCCCAGCATTTT.

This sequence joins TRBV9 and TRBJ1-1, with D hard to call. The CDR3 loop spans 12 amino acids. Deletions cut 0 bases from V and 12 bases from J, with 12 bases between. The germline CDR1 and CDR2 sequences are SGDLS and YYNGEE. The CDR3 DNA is TGTGCCAGCAGCGTAGATGGGCGAATGACTTTCTTT. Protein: CASSVDGRMTFF. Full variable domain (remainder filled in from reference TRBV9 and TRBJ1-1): DSGVTQTPKHLITATGQRVTLRCSPRSGDLSVYWYQQSLDQGLQFLIQYYNGEERAKGNILERFSAQQFPDLHSELNLSSLELGDSALYFCASSVDGRMTFFGQGTRLTVV.

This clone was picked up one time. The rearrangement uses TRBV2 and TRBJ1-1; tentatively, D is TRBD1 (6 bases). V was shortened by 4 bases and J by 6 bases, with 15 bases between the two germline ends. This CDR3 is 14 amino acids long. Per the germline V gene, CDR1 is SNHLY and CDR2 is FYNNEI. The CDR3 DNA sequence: TGTGCCAGCAGTGCCGGACAGCTTGTCGCTGAAGCTTTCTTT. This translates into CASSAGQLVAEAFF.

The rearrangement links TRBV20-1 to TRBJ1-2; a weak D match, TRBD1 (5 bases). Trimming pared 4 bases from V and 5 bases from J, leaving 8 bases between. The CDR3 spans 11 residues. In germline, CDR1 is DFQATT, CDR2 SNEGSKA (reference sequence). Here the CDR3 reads CSANGGYGYTF. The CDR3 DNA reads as TGCAGTGCTAACGGGGGGTATGGCTACACCTTC.

CDR3 nucleotide sequence: TGTGCCAGCATTGGTACGCCGGGACAGGGCCGGGGCTACACCTTC. Protein product: CASIGTPGQGRGYTF. V and J are TRBV6-5 and TRBJ1-2; 9 bases align to TRBD1. Trimming at V came to 7 bases and at J to 8 bases, leaving 14 bases not matched to a gene. The length of the CDR3 is 15 residues. Germline V CDR1 and CDR2: MNHEY, SVGAGI.

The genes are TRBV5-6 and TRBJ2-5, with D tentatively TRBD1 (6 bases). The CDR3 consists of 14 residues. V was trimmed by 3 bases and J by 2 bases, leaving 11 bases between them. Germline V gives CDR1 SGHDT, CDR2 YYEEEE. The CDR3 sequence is CASSSGQTQETQYF. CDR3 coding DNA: TGTGCCAGCAGCTCAGGACAGACTCAAGAGACCCAGTACTTC.